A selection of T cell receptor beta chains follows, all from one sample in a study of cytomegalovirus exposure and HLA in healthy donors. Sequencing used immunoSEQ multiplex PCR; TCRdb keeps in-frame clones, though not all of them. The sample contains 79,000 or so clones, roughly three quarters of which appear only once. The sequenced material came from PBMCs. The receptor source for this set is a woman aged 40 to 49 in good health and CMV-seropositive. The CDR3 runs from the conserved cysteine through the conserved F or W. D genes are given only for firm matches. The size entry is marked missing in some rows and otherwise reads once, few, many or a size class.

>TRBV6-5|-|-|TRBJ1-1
CASSLRRGANTEAFF
TGTGCCAGCAGTCTAAGGCGTGGAGCGAACACTGAAGCTTTCTTT
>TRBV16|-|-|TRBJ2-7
CASSLPGTPPYEQYF
TGTGCCAGCAGCCTCCCCGGGACACCCCCCTACGAGCAGTACTTC
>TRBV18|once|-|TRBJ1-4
CASSPSDSKLFF
TGTGCCAGCTCACCTTCTGACAGTAAACTGTTTTTT
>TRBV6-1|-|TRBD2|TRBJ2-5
CASVVAGIQETQYF
TGTGCCAGCGTAGTAGCGGGGATTCAAGAGACCCAGTACTTC
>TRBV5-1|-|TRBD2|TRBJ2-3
CASSLTAGAGTTDTQYF
TGCGCCAGCAGCTTAACAGCGGGGGCCGGTACGACAGATACGCAGTATTTT
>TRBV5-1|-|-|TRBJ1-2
CASSSARGTSLGYTF
TGCGCCAGCAGCTCGGCTAGAGGGACTAGTCTCGGCTACACCTTC
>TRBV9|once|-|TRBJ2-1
CASARGEAVYNEQFF
TGTGCCAGCGCGAGAGGGGAGGCGGTCTACAATGAGCAGTTCTTC
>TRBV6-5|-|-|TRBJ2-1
CASSLRGIQSEQFF
TGTGCCAGCAGTCTCCGGGGAATTCAGAGCGAGCAGTTCTTC
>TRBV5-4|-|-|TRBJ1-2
CASSTPNGYTF
TGTGCCAGCAGCACCCCTAATGGCTACACCTTC
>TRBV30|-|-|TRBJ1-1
CAWSRQTNTEAFF
TGTGCCTGGAGTCGGCAGACTAACACTGAAGCTTTCTTT
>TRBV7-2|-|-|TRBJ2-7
CASSFDRYSYEQYF
TGTGCCAGCAGCTTCGACAGATACAGCTACGAGCAGTACTTC
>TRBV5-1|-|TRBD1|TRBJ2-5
CASSLGTTGAQGTQYF
TGCGCCAGCAGCTTGGGAACGACAGGGGCTCAGGGTACCCAGTACTTC
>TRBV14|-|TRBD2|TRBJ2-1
CASSHQLAGGLGEQFF
TGTGCCAGCAGCCATCAACTAGCGGGAGGGCTCGGCGAGCAGTTCTTC
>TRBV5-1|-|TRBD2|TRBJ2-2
CASSRGSSGELFF
TGCGCCAGCAGCCGCGGGAGCTCCGGGGAGCTGTTTTTT
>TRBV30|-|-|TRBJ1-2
CAWSQGLGGYTF
TGTGCCTGGTCACAGGGCCTAGGGGGCTACACCTTC
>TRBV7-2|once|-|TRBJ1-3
CASSFAESSGNTIYF
TGTGCCAGCAGCTTCGCTGAGAGCTCTGGAAACACCATATATTTT
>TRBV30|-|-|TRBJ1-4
CAWSEWAGANEKLFF
TGTGCCTGGAGTGAGTGGGCAGGGGCCAATGAAAAACTGTTTTTT
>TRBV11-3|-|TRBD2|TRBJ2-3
CASSRMSGGSTDTQYF
TGTGCCAGCAGCAGAATGAGCGGGGGGAGCACAGATACGCAGTATTTT
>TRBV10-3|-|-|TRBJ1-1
CATSPTGEPEAFF
TGTGCCACCTCCCCGACGGGGGAGCCTGAAGCTTTCTTT
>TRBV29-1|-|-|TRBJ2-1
CSVEGLLYNEQFF
TGCAGCGTTGAAGGACTATTGTACAATGAGCAGTTCTTC
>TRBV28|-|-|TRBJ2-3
CASSIPGGLEDTQYF
TGTGCCAGCAGTATCCCTGGCGGTCTGGAAGATACGCAGTATTTT
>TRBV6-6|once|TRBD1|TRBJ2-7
CASSYGTGVYEQYF
TGTGCCAGCAGTTACGGGACAGGAGTCTACGAGCAGTACTTC
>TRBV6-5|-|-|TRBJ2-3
CASSYGLTPSTDTQYF
TGTGCCAGCAGTTACGGGCTAACCCCTAGCACAGATACGCAGTATTTT
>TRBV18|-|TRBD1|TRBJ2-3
CASSPDRGTTDTQYF
TGTGCCAGCTCACCGGACAGGGGCACCACAGATACGCAGTATTTT
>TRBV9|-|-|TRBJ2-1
CASSAGGWEGNEQFF
TGTGCCAGCAGCGCAGGGGGCTGGGAGGGCAATGAGCAGTTCTTC
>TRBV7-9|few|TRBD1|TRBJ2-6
CASSPQGALSGANVLTF
TGTGCCAGCAGTCCGCAGGGGGCGCTCTCTGGGGCCAACGTCCTGACTTTC
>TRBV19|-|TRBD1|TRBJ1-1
CASSLTRGRTEAFF
TGTGCCAGTAGCCTAACCAGGGGGCGGACTGAAGCTTTCTTT
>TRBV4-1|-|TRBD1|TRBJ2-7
CASSGIRRDRVGEQYF
TGCGCCAGCAGCGGGATTCGTCGGGACAGGGTTGGCGAGCAGTACTTC
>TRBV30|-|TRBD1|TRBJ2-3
CAWRGTVTQYF
TGTGCCTGGAGGGGGACAGTTACGCAGTATTTT
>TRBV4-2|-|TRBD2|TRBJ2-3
CASSPLAGGPDTQYF
TGTGCCAGCAGCCCACTAGCGGGGGGGCCAGATACGCAGTATTTT
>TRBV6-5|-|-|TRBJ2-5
CASSYSAPPLETQYF
TGTGCCAGCAGTTACTCGGCCCCCCCCCTAGAGACCCAGTACTTC
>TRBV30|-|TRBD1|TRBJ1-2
CAWSVFSGGAGYTF
TGTGCCTGGAGTGTATTCTCAGGGGGCGCCGGCTACACCTTC
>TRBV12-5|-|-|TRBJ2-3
CASGLVTLGFTDTQYF
TGTGCTAGTGGTTTGGTTACCCTAGGATTCACAGATACGCAGTATTTT